This T cell receptor beta chain is from a study of technical replicates of blood from several donors. Per the germline V gene, CDR1 is SGHNT and CDR2 is YYREEE (reference sequence). V lost 0 bases, J lost 7 bases, and 14 bases lay in between. This CDR3 spans 15 amino acids. Method: immunoSEQ multiplex PCR; TCRdb's copy keeps in-frame clones and lacks some. The data contain tens of thousands of clones, about 95% of them seen just once; the ten biggest clones take up approximately 0.24%. The sample holds one count of this clone. The specimen sequenced was T cells isolated from PBMCs. The clonotype originates from a human donor in good health. The rearrangement uses TRBV5-4 and TRBJ2-1; possible D gene TRBD2, 5 bases. DNA of the CDR3: TGTGCCAGCAGCTTGGCACTAGTGGTGAATAATGAGCAGTTCTTC. It codes for CASSLALVVNNEQFF.